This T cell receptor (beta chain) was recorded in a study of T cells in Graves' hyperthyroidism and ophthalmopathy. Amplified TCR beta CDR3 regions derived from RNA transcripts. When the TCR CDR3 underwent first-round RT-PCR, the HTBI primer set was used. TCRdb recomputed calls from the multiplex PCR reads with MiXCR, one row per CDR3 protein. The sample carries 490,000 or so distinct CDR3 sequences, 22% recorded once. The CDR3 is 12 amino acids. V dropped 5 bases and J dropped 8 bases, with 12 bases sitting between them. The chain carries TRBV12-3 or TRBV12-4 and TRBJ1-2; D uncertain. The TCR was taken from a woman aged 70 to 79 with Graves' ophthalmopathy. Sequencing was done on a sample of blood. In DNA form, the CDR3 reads TGTGCCAGCAGTCCAGAATTGGGAGGCTACACCTTC. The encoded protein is CASSPELGGYTF.